This TCR beta chain derives from a study of regulatory T cells in long-lasting Graves disease. General study results and limits: Favored gene segments in persistent disease were TRBV28, TRBJ1-2 and TRBJ2-5. Comparison showed that persistent patients shared more public clonotypes (fewer than 3,000) than new patients (966).

About this clonotype itself: No antigen is known for it.

Time point specified: newly diagnosed GD, antithyroid drugs for less than 3 months. Generation of the TCR library employed RNA extracted from PBMCs. Relying on iRepertoire HTBI primers and Arm-PCR of CDR3 regions, the team built TCR beta libraries. Authors' processing steps: In the combined samples, under 80 TRBV and fewer than 15 TRBJ segments were identified. MiXCR was run by TCRdb on the multiplex PCR reads, yielding one entry per CDR3 protein. V and J calls and clone size were set by TCRdb, not the authors. The table shows under 700,000 distinct CDR3 sequences, with about 15% occurring only once. Germline V gives CDR1 SGDLS, CDR2 YYNGEE. This CDR3 spans 18 amino acids. V was pared by 3 bases and J by 0 bases, with 20 bases between. These data are also associated with another study on T cells in Graves' hyperthyroidism and ophthalmopathy. That study reports: Initially, a first-round RT-PCR of the TCR CDR3 employed the HTBI primer set.

This TCR was sampled from a middle-aged woman with Graves disease. The source material was peripheral blood mononuclear cells (PBMCs), sampled at new diagnosis, from a patient treated with antithyroid drugs. The V call is TRBV9, the J call TRBJ2-3; the D gene is possibly TRBD1 (7 bases). CDR3 nucleotide sequence: TGTGCCAGCAGCGGAACCCAGGGGGGTTATACTAGCACAGATACGCAGTATTTT. As protein: CASSGTQGGYTSTDTQYF.